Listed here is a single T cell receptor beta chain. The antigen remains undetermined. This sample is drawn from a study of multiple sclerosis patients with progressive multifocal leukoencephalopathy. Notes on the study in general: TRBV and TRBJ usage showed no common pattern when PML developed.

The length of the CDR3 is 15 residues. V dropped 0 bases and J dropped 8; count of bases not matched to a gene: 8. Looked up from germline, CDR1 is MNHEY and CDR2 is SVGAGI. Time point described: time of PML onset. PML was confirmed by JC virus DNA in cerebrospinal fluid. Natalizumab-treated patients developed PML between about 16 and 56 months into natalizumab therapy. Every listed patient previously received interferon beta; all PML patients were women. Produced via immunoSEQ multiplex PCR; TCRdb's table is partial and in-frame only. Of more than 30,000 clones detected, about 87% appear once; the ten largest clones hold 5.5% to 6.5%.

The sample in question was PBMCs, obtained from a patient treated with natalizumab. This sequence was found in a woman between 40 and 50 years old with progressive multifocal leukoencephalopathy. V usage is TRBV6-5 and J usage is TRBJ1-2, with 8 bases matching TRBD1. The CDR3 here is CASSYSWTGTWGYTF. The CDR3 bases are TGTGCCAGCAGTTACTCGTGGACAGGGACATGGGGCTACACCTTC.